Sequencing of this TCR beta chain was carried out in a study of blood T cell repertoires in COVID-19. As for the study in general: T cells, B-cell-depleted T cells, or PBMCs supplied cDNA or gDNA.

V lost 4 bases, J lost 7 bases, and 11 bases lay in between. The germline V gene has CDR1 MNHEY and CDR2 SMNVEV (reference sequence). This CDR3 is 13 amino acids long. Clones were sequenced by immunoSEQ multiplex PCR, and TCRdb holds only the in-frame ones, with some missing. Of 250,000 or so clones listed, nearly 90% were seen once; the top ten hold approximately 2.3%. Sequenced: peripheral blood. The chain carries TRBV27 and TRBJ2-1; possibly TRBD2 for D (5 bases). The receptor was isolated from a woman aged 60 to 75 with COVID-19, enrolled during active disease. The CDR3: CASSYREYNEQFF. For the CDR3, the DNA is TGTGCCAGCAGTTACCGGGAATATAATGAGCAGTTCTTC.